This TCR beta chain was retrieved from a study of STAT5B mutations in CD4+ large granular lymphocyte leukemia. The study's findings and limits: Patient CD4-sorted repertoires looked more clonal than healthy CD4+ repertoires, even without putative leukemic clones.

The assay was run at survey level. TCRdb keeps only in-frame clones here, not all; method: immunoSEQ multiplex PCR. The sample contains about 30,000 clones, more than 75% of which appear only once. V was cut by 2 bases and J by 5 bases, with 16 bases left in between. CDR3 size: 15 residues. Germline V gene lookup returns CDR1 SGHDT and CDR2 YYEEEE. Comment on this clone: The antigen is unknown.

Sequences were obtained from CD4+ T cells from blood buffy coats. This sequence was found in a human donor in good health. The gene calls are TRBV5-6 and TRBJ1-1; D uncertain. The CDR3: CASSFWSGPRTEAFF. CDR3 DNA sequence: TGTGCCAGCAGCTTCTGGAGTGGCCCTAGGACTGAAGCTTTCTTT.